The rows below give T cell receptor beta chains drawn from one sample of a study of blood T cells in healthy people across ages. TCRdb ran MiXCR on the 5' RACE reads and lists one entry per CDR3 protein. This table holds about 1.5 million distinct CDR3 sequences, 42% found once. The sequenced sample consisted of blood. These receptors were obtained from a young woman in good health. The CDR3 runs from the conserved cysteine through the conserved F or W. D genes are given only for firm matches. Where a row states a size, it is once, few, many or the class of an expanded clone; other rows omit it.

>TRBV20-1|TRBJ2-7|TRBD2|15|-
CSATVALAGAAEQYF
TGCAGTGCAACAGTGGCCCTAGCGGGAGCAGCCGAGCAGTACTTC
>TRBV9|TRBJ2-4|-|14|few
CASSVGGTKNIQYF
TGTGCCAGCAGCGTAGGGGGTACCAAAAACATTCAGTACTTC
>TRBV28|TRBJ2-5|TRBD2|15|few
CASSTFGDYGETQYF
TGTGCCAGCAGTACCTTCGGGGACTACGGGGAGACCCAGTACTTC
>TRBV7-6|TRBJ2-5|TRBD2|18|-
CASSFRTSGMGWVETQYF
TGTGCCAGCAGCTTCAGGACTAGCGGGATGGGGTGGGTGGAGACCCAGTACTTC
>TRBV6-2/TRBV6-3|TRBJ2-7|-|15|-
CASSYPGRGAYEQYF
TGTGCCAGCAGTTACCCCGGCAGGGGGGCCTACGAGCAGTACTTC
>TRBV24-1|TRBJ2-1|-|15|-
CVTSDARTRWNEQFF
TGTGTCACCAGTGATGCCCGGACGCGGTGGAATGAGCAGTTCTTC
>TRBV20-1|TRBJ2-1|-|14|few
CSASRSRPYNEQFF
TGCAGTGCTAGCCGGAGTAGACCCTACAATGAGCAGTTCTTC
>TRBV18|TRBJ2-7|-|15|-
CASSPSREKSYEQYF
TGTGCCAGCTCACCTAGTAGGGAAAAGTCCTACGAGCAGTACTTC
>TRBV27|TRBJ1-6|-|14|-
CASSLQGLFSPLHF
TGTGCCAGCAGTTTACAGGGGCTTTTTTCACCCCTCCACTTT
>TRBV7-9|TRBJ1-1|-|14|few
CASRNGGSGEKAFF
TGTGCCAGCAGAAATGGGGGTTCAGGGGAGAAAGCTTTCTTT
>TRBV14|TRBJ2-4|TRBD2|12|few
CASSLLQGGQYF
TGTGCCAGCAGCCTACTGCAGGGAGGGCAGTACTTC
>TRBV10-3|TRBJ1-1|-|13|-
CAVREAGMAEAFF
TGTGCCGTCCGCGAAGCGGGGATGGCTGAAGCTTTCTTT
>TRBV4-3|TRBJ1-5|TRBD1|16|-
CASSARDRSTHQPQHF
TGCGCCAGCAGTGCTCGGGACAGGAGTACCCATCAGCCCCAGCATTTT
>TRBV4-1|TRBJ1-3|TRBD1|17|few
CASSQPVQGWTGNTIYF
TGCGCCAGCAGCCAGCCAGTACAGGGGTGGACTGGAAACACCATATATTTT
>TRBV7-2|TRBJ2-5|TRBD2|16|-
CASSVTGTSGRETQYF
TGTGCCAGCAGCGTTACCGGGACTAGCGGGAGGGAGACCCAGTACTTC
>TRBV6-5|TRBJ1-1|-|15|few
CASSRPGHLNTEAFF
TGTGCCAGCAGTCGACCGGGACATCTGAACACTGAAGCTTTCTTT
>TRBV7-9|TRBJ2-7|-|13|many
CASSPLSSYEQYF
TGTGCCAGCAGCCCACTTAGTAGCTACGAGCAGTACTTC
>TRBV20-1|TRBJ2-1|TRBD2|17|-
CSARARTSGPSYNEQFF
TGCAGTGCTAGAGCAAGAACTAGCGGCCCTTCCTACAATGAGCAGTTCTTC
>TRBV27|TRBJ2-7|-|14|-
CASSEGSAVYEQYF
TGTGCCAGCAGTGAGGGCAGTGCTGTCTACGAGCAGTACTTC
>TRBV25-1|TRBJ1-5|-|15|few
CASSEWPDSNQPQHF
TGTGCCAGCAGTGAATGGCCCGATAGCAATCAGCCCCAGCATTTT
>TRBV12-3/TRBV12-4|TRBJ2-5|-|13|-
CASSLSSMGTQYF
TGTGCCAGCAGTTTATCTAGCATGGGGACCCAGTACTTC
>TRBV7-8|TRBJ2-7|-|15|-
CASRIRVEGLYEQYF
TGTGCCAGCAGGATCAGGGTAGAAGGCCTCTACGAGCAGTACTTC
>TRBV7-9|TRBJ2-3|-|13|few
CASSLTSKDTQYF
TGTGCCAGCAGCTTAACGTCGAAAGATACGCAGTATTTT